This entry lists 2 T cell receptor beta chains sequenced from one sample in a study of molecular identifiers for immune sequencing clone quantification. TCRdb redid the calling of the PCR reads with MiXCR, one entry per CDR3 protein. The sample lists around 300,000 distinct CDR3 sequences, under 25% occurring once. Sequences were obtained from naive CD8+ T cells from blood, with Jurkat cell RNA spiked in. Subset: FACS-sorted CD8+CD4-CCR7+CD45RA+ naive T cells. These receptor sequences come from a human donor in good health. Some libraries in this study had Jurkat cell RNA spiked in.

As concerns this clonotype: A much larger clone is a single base away; this may be a read error. The rearrangement uses TRBV4-3 and TRBJ2-1; D unclear. CDR1 and CDR2 (germline): LGHNA, YSLEER. Deletions cut 0 bases from V and 15 bases from J, with 15 bases between. The CDR3 is 13 residues long. CDR3 DNA sequence: TGCGCCAGCAGCCAAGATAGGCCGGGCGCGCCGTTCTTC. Its protein is CASSQDRPGAPFF.

Many counts were recorded for this clonotype. This chain links TRBV7-2 with TRBJ1-1; 9 bases are shared with TRBD1. Germline lookup yields CDR1 SGHTA and CDR2 FQGNSA. Trimming removed 5 bases from V and 0 bases from J; junction bases left unmatched: 4. The CDR3 spans 15 residues. The CDR3 spells CASSTGQGMNTEAFF. The CDR3 DNA sequence: TGTGCCAGCAGCACGGGACAGGGAATGAACACTGAAGCTTTCTTT.